This T cell receptor (beta chain) appears in the sequencing data of a study of T cell repertoires in cytomegalovirus infection. The wider study: Public TCR beta signatures marked donors with CMV infection and the matching HLA.

A note on this clonotype: Its antigen is as yet unknown.

From the reads, TCRdb called clonotypes with MiXCR, one entry per CDR3 protein. The sample consists of about 150,000 distinct CDR3 sequences, about 25% of them appearing once. The V gene end was trimmed by 4 bases and the J gene end by 1 base; junction bases not matched to a gene: 3. CDR1 and CDR2 (germline): KGHDR, SFDVKD. This CDR3 has 16 residues. Findings and caveats of the study: Ex vivo, HLA-C-restricted CMV-specific TCR beta clonotypes prevailed over the rest of the response. Summed frequency of shared TCR beta families picked out CMV carriers who also had the relevant HLA.

The chain recombines TRBV24-1 with TRBJ2-1, with TRBD2 matching 10 bases. Sequencing was done on a sample of PBMCs. This clonotype originated in a human donor in good health (CMV status not recorded). Some clones in this sample may be carry-over from other donors' samples. The CDR3 spells CATSDPTSGSYNEQFF. The CDR3 region has the DNA TGTGCCACCAGTGACCCGACTAGCGGGTCCTACAATGAGCAGTTCTTC.